This TCR beta chain was obtained from a study of cytomegalovirus exposure and HLA in healthy donors. This CDR3 is 15 amino acids long. In germline, CDR1 is LNHDA, CDR2 SQIVND (reference sequence). The germline V and J ends were trimmed by 5 bases and 1 base, with 12 bases remaining between them. Comment on this clone: Its antigen remains unidentified.

Study-level points and caveats: The study assumed roughly uniform donor sequencing depth for presence/absence analyses. In vitro data verified three CMV-associated chains as specific for CMV antigens.

The primer mix had 60 Vbeta and 13 Jbeta primers. TCRdb's table, derived via immunoSEQ multiplex PCR, lists solely in-frame clones and lacks some. The data show 120,000 to 150,000 clones, 78% seen once. The chain recombines TRBV19 with TRBJ2-1; a possible D gene is TRBD2 (5 bases). The origin of this receptor is a male donor in good health and CMV-seronegative. The sequencing sample was made of PBMCs. The CDR3: CASSPTRGSYNEQFF. The DNA of the CDR3 is TGTGCCAGTAGTCCGACCAGAGGGTCCTACAATGAGCAGTTCTTC.